This T cell receptor beta chain emerged from a study of post-analysis software for immune sequencing data. Regarding the study as a whole: The study found TRBV5-6, TRBV5-1 and TRBV20-1 among about five TRBV segments more frequent in patients than controls.

Per germline, CDR1 PRHDT and CDR2 FYEKMQ (reference sequence). J gave up 1 base and V 3 bases, and 10 bases lay outside the gene matches. The CDR3 has 17 residues. TCR beta cDNA libraries had unique molecular identifiers. TCRdb independently ran MiXCR on the PCR reads; one entry per CDR3 protein. The table lists fewer than 850,000 distinct CDR3 sequences, approximately 30% of them singletons. Comment on this clonotype: Its antigen remains unidentified.

The sequence was obtained from a girl aged 10 to 17 with multiple sclerosis. J is TRBJ2-5 and V is TRBV13, with 8 bases aligning to TRBD2. Input material: blood. DNA of the CDR3: TGTGCCAGCAGCTTGCAGACGTGGACTAGCAGCCAAGAGACCCAGTACTTC. Translation gives CASSLQTWTSSQETQYF.